The 23 T cell receptor beta chains listed next were all sequenced from one sample in a study of blood T cell repertoires in COVID-19. Method: immunoSEQ multiplex PCR; TCRdb's copy keeps in-frame clones and lacks some. The sample holds roughly 150,000 clones, more than 70% seen once. Input material: peripheral blood. The receptors were sampled from a woman aged 65 to 85 who had recovered from COVID-19.

V is TRBV19 and J is TRBJ1-2; 8 positions match TRBD1. From germline, CDR1 is LNHDA and CDR2 SQIVND (reference sequence). CDR3 length equals 14 residues. V was clipped by 7 bases and J by 6 bases; unmatched bases: 10. The CDR3 spells CASTGQGLIHGYTF. The CDR3 DNA sequence: TGTGCCAGTACAGGACAGGGCTTAATCCATGGCTACACCTTC.

This clone is a singleton in its sample. The chain recombines TRBV12-3 or TRBV12-4 with TRBJ1-2; D possibly corresponds to TRBD1 (5 bases). Trimming left V 6 bases short and J 7 bases short, with 9 bases between. The CDR3 covers 11 residues. Written as DNA, the CDR3 is TGTGCCAGCAGCCCCGGGGGTGGCTACACCTTC. Translation gives CASSPGGGYTF.

The rearrangement uses TRBV5-4 and TRBJ2-1; 7 bases align to TRBD2. In germline, CDR1 is SGHNT, CDR2 YYREEE (reference sequence). J gave up 2 bases and V 4 bases, and 12 bases lay outside the gene matches. This CDR3 contains 17 residues. CDR3 coding DNA: TGTGCCAGCAGCCCAACTCCCGGGACTACCCCCTACAATGAGCAGTTCTTC. Amino acid sequence: CASSPTPGTTPYNEQFF.

Points on this clone: The same CDR3 can be traced to other DNA sequences in this sample. The chain recombines TRBV7-3 with TRBJ1-2; 8 bases align to TRBD1. The CDR3 covers 13 residues. Trimming took 5 bases from V and 4 from J; bases not matched to a gene: 3. Germline V gene lookup returns CDR1 SGHTA and CDR2 FQGTGA. The CDR3 is CASSPGQGYGYTF. The CDR3 nucleotides are TGTGCCAGCAGCCCCGGACAGGGCTATGGCTACACCTTC.

The chain uses TRBV27 and TRBJ2-5, with D tentatively TRBD1 (5 bases). CDR3 length equals 15 residues. Germline V gives CDR1 MNHEY, CDR2 SMNVEV (reference sequence). With 6 bases removed from V and 1 base from J, the gap between germline ends came to 15 bases. Written as DNA, the CDR3 is TGTGCCAGCAGCCCTATCAGGGTTTTCCAAGAGACCCAGTACTTC. Translation: CASSPIRVFQETQYF.

This chain links TRBV10-2 with TRBJ1-1; TRBD1 matches 10 bases. CDR1 and CDR2 from the germline V gene are WSHSY and SAAADI. Trimming took 2 bases from V and 5 from J; bases not matched to a gene: 5. The CDR3 runs 15 residues. The CDR3 DNA is TGCGCCAGCAGTGAGGCGGGACAGGGGCGAACTGAAGCTTTCTTT. As protein: CASSEAGQGRTEAFF.

This clone was picked up a small number of times. The rearrangement joins TRBV7-3 to TRBJ2-7, with 11 bases identical to TRBD2. This CDR3 is built from 14 residues. Germline V CDR1 and CDR2: SGHTA, FQGTGA. V shed 5 bases and J 2 bases; nucleotides not matched to a gene: 2. DNA for the CDR3: TGTGCCAGCAGCCCTAGCGGGGGGCCCTACGAGCAGTACTTC. Its translation is CASSPSGGPYEQYF.

V is TRBV5-1 and J is TRBJ2-1; 10 nucleotides line up with TRBD1. Germline V lookup: CDR1 SGHRS, CDR2 YFSETQ. This CDR3 spans 15 amino acids. Losses at the gene ends were 2 bases for V and 6 bases for J; bases not matched to a gene: 5. Written as DNA, the CDR3 is TGCGCCAGCAGCTTCCGACAGGGGGCCGGCAATGAGCAGTTCTTC. Its translation is CASSFRQGAGNEQFF.

The chain employs TRBV5-1 and TRBJ2-2, with D maybe TRBD2 (7 bases). CDR1 is SGHRS and CDR2 is YFSETQ in the germline V gene. The germline V and J ends were trimmed by 6 bases and 8 bases, with 11 bases remaining between them. This CDR3 is 12 amino acids long. Here the CDR3 reads CASIAGAGELFF. The CDR3, as DNA: TGCGCCAGCATTGCGGGGGCAGGGGAGCTGTTTTTT.

V gene TRBV18 combines with J gene TRBJ2-7, with TRBD2 matching 10 bases. Germline V lookup: CDR1 KGHSH, CDR2 LQKENI. The CDR3 is 15 amino acids. The V gene end was trimmed by 4 bases and the J gene end by 4 bases; junction bases not matched to a gene: 7. CDR3 sequence (DNA): TGTGCCAGCTCACTCTCTAGCGGGAGTTGGTACGAGCAGTACTTC. Translation gives CASSLSSGSWYEQYF.

V and J are TRBV6-2 or TRBV6-3 and TRBJ2-3; possibly TRBD2 for D (6 bases). From germline, CDR1 is MNHEY and CDR2 SVGEGT. Trimming shortened V by 2 bases and J by 1 base, and 16 bases separated the two germline ends. The CDR3 is made up of 17 amino acids. The CDR3 sequence is CASSYLPAGTRTDTQYF. For the CDR3, the DNA is TGTGCCAGCAGTTACCTTCCCGCAGGGACTCGCACAGATACGCAGTATTTT.

The chain recombines TRBV19 with TRBJ2-7, with 10 bases lining up with TRBD1. Per germline, CDR1 LNHDA and CDR2 SQIVND (reference sequence). The V segment lost 8 bases and the J segment 5 bases; nucleotides outside the gene matches: 9. The CDR3 consists of 14 residues. In DNA form, the CDR3 reads TGTGCCAGTCCCGACAGGGGGCGCAGCGACGAGCAGTACTTC. Protein: CASPDRGRSDEQYF.

The chain is built from TRBV19 and TRBJ1-2; 8 nucleotides match TRBD1. This CDR3 has 13 amino acids. Looked up from germline, CDR1 is LNHDA and CDR2 is SQIVND (reference sequence). V dropped 7 bases and J dropped 3; count of bases not matched to a gene: 4. As DNA, the CDR3 is TGTGCCAGTAACCCAGGGGGCGACTATGGCTACACCTTC. Its protein is CASNPGGDYGYTF.

The J gene is TRBJ2-7, the V gene TRBV28; TRBD1 matches at 8 bases. This CDR3 comprises 15 residues. The germline CDR1 and CDR2 sequences are MDHEN and SYDVKM. V was pared by 6 bases and J by 2 bases, with 9 bases of the junction left unmatched. The CDR3 DNA reads TGTGCCAGCAGCCCGACAGGGGCCTACACCTACGAGCAGTACTTC. It encodes CASSPTGAYTYEQYF.

V gene TRBV7-2 combines with J gene TRBJ1-6; weak D call: TRBD1 (5 bases). The V gene lost 5 bases and the J gene lost 9 bases, with 17 bases spanning the gap. The germline V gene encodes CDR1 SGHTA and CDR2 FQGNSA. The CDR3 contains 15 residues. CDR3 protein: CASSLRQKPSSPLHF. The CDR3 DNA follows: TGTGCCAGCAGCCTCCGACAGAAACCATCTTCACCCCTCCACTTT.

Only one count was recorded for this clone. The rearrangement joins TRBV30 to TRBJ2-6, with D tentatively TRBD1 (5 bases). The CDR3 spans 18 residues. V lost 1 base and J lost 0, with 16 bases in between. Germline V gives CDR1 GTSNPN, CDR2 SVGIG (reference sequence). The CDR3 region has the DNA TGTGCCTGGAGTGGAGAGCAGGGTGGTACCTCTGGGGCCAACGTCCTGACTTTC. Its translation: CAWSGEQGGTSGANVLTF.

CDR3 region: CASRDTGAVAYGYTF. CDR3 bases: TGTGCCAGCAGGGACACAGGGGCAGTGGCGTATGGCTACACCTTC. This chain uses TRBV6-5 with TRBJ1-2; 7 nucleotides match TRBD1. CDR1 is MNHEY and CDR2 is SVGAGI in the germline V gene. V was pared by 6 bases and J by 5 bases, with 12 bases of the junction left unmatched. CDR3 length: 15 amino acids.

The V gene is TRBV7-6, the J gene TRBJ2-7; maybe TRBD2 (7 bases). The CDR3 is 16 residues long. Germline assignment: CDR1 SGHVS and CDR2 FNYEAQ. Trimming left V 5 bases short and J 5 bases short, with 22 bases between. CDR3 nucleotide sequence: TGTGCCAGCAGCCCCACGCCGGGGGGCAGGGGTGACGAGCAGTACTTC. Its protein product is CASSPTPGGRGDEQYF.

V is TRBV11-2 and J is TRBJ1-3; D not certain. The germline gives CDR1 SGHAT, CDR2 FQNNGV. The length of the CDR3 is 16 residues. Trimming left V 0 bases short and J 0 bases short, with 9 bases between. For the CDR3, the DNA is TGTGCCAGCAGCTTAGACCGAGTGAGCTCTGGAAACACCATATATTTT. Its protein is CASSLDRVSSGNTIYF.

The chain couples TRBV15 to TRBJ1-1, with 7 bases that match TRBD1. Per germline, CDR1 LNHNV and CDR2 YYDKDF (reference sequence). With 1 base clipped from V and 9 bases from J, the junction kept 11 bases outside the gene matches. The CDR3 loop spans 15 amino acids. The CDR3 loop reads CATSRAQAGTAKAFF. Written as DNA, the CDR3 is TGTGCCACCAGCAGAGCCCAGGCCGGGACAGCAAAAGCTTTCTTT.

This chain uses TRBV5-1 with TRBJ1-1; D ambiguous. V was clipped by 4 bases and J by 1 base, with 11 bases between them. The CDR3 contains 14 residues. Germline CDR1 and CDR2: SGHRS and YFSETQ. The CDR3 nucleotides read TGCGCCAGCAGCCGGGGTCCGGCGAACACTGAAGCTTTCTTT. Its translation: CASSRGPANTEAFF. Looking up the rest from reference TRBV5-1 and TRBJ1-1 gives the full variable domain: KAGVTQTPRYLIKTRGQQVTLSCSPISGHRSVSWYQQTPGQGLQFLFEYFSETQRNKGNFPGRFSGRQFSNSRSEMNVSTLELGDSALYLCASSRGPANTEAFFGQGTRLTVV.

The chain combines TRBV12-5 with TRBJ2-6; D perhaps matches TRBD2 (5 bases). This CDR3 has 17 amino acids. Germline CDR1 is LGHNT and CDR2 is FRNRAP. The V end was cut by 1 base, the J end by 2 bases, with 12 bases between. This chain's CDR3 is CASGLGPGLAGANVLTF. CDR3 in DNA: TGTGCTAGTGGTTTGGGGCCGGGGTTGGCTGGGGCCAACGTCCTGACTTTC.

The rearrangement uses TRBV7-3 and TRBJ1-1; D may be TRBD1 (5 bases). V was clipped by 3 bases and J by 1 base, with 9 bases between them. The CDR3 consists of 14 residues. The germline V gene has CDR1 SGHTA and CDR2 FQGTGA. The DNA of the CDR3 is TGTGCCAGCAGCTTCCGTCAGGGGAACACTGAAGCTTTCTTT. Its protein is CASSFRQGNTEAFF.